One sample yielded the 11 T cell receptor beta chains listed below, sequenced in a study of CD8 T cells in Susac syndrome. RNA was extracted with the RNeasy kit, and a quantity of about 0.45 to 1 ug was reverse transcribed using random hexamers. Each CDR3 protein gets one entry after TCRdb re-called the immunoSEQ multiplex PCR reads with MiXCR. The table records around 230,000 distinct CDR3 sequences, 90% to 97% of them present only once. The sample consisted of CD4+ T cells from PBMCs. The receptors shown here come from a human donor with Susac syndrome.

The chain has TRBV12-3 or TRBV12-4 and TRBJ2-4; no clear D. V shed 1 base and J shed 1 base, with 17 bases lying between them. This CDR3 is 18 amino acids long. CDR3 sequence: CASSLGAWPFVAKNIQYF. In DNA form, the CDR3 reads TGTGCCAGCAGTTTAGGTGCTTGGCCCTTCGTGGCCAAAAACATTCAGTACTTC.

The chain combines TRBV29-1 with TRBJ1-4, with D unclear. V was cut by 5 bases and J by 0 bases, with 19 bases left in between. Germline V gene data show CDR1 as SQVTM and CDR2 as ANQGSEA. This CDR3 spans 17 amino acids. CDR3 in DNA: TGCAGCGTTTGTTTGCCTACAAGGTCCCCAACTAATGAAAAACTGTTTTTT. This sequence encodes CSVCLPTRSPTNEKLFF.

This chain uses TRBV7-9 with TRBJ2-5; 7 bases align to TRBD1. Germline V gives CDR1 SEHNR, CDR2 FQNEAQ (reference sequence). The CDR3 totals 15 residues. The trim removed 5 bases at V and 4 bases at J, leaving 10 bases unmatched. The CDR3 region has the DNA TGTGCCAGCAGCCCCAAGGGGGCAAGCGGAGAGACCCAGTACTTC. This sequence encodes CASSPKGASGETQYF.

The chain combines TRBV27 with TRBJ2-2; D ambiguous. Germline values: CDR1 MNHEY, CDR2 SMNVEV (reference sequence). The CDR3 consists of 16 residues. Trimming took 3 bases from V and 1 from J, leaving 12 bases between them. CDR3 DNA sequence: TGTGCCAGCAGTTTCATTGGGCGGCTGAACACCGGGGAGCTGTTTTTT. Translating gives CASSFIGRLNTGELFF.

This clonotype was observed once. The chain combines TRBV6-2 or TRBV6-3 with TRBJ1-1; D not resolved. This CDR3 is 13 amino acids long. With 7 bases removed from V and 6 bases from J, the gap between germline ends came to 15 bases. Germline values: CDR1 MNHEY, CDR2 SVGEGT. The CDR3 nucleotides are TGTGCCAGCAACAGTCATGCCCCCGCTGAAGCTTTCTTT. It specifies CASNSHAPAEAFF.

The chain combines TRBV25-1 with TRBJ2-1; possibly TRBD1 for D (6 bases). Germline CDR1 is MGHDK and CDR2 is SYGVNS. The CDR3 sequence is 14 residues long. V lost 6 bases and J lost 5, with 14 bases in between. CDR3 sequence (DNA): TGTGCCAGCAGGAGGGCAGGGGTGAACAATGAGCAGTTCTTC. Its translation: CASRRAGVNNEQFF.

The chain combines TRBV6-5 with TRBJ1-2; D is uncertain. The germline V gene encodes CDR1 MNHEY and CDR2 SVGAGI. With 7 bases removed from V and 4 bases from J, the gap between germline ends came to 19 bases. This CDR3 is 15 amino acids long. In DNA, the CDR3 is TGTGCCAGCACCGCCGGACCCCCCTCGTCCTATGGCTACACCTTC. This sequence encodes CASTAGPPSSYGYTF.

The chain uses TRBV2 and TRBJ1-1; TRBD1 might be the D (5 bases). V shed 5 bases and J shed 4 bases, with 14 bases lying between them. The length of the CDR3 is 14 residues. Germline V gene lookup returns CDR1 SNHLY and CDR2 FYNNEI. The CDR3 bases are TGTGCCAGCAGTTTGGTGGGGGGTAGCACTGAAGCTTTCTTT. This encodes CASSLVGGSTEAFF.

The chain joins TRBV30 to TRBJ2-7; 7 bases are shared with TRBD2. This CDR3 region has 13 residues. V was clipped by 4 bases and J by 1 base; unmatched bases: 4. From germline, CDR1 is GTSNPN and CDR2 SVGIG (reference sequence). Here the CDR3 DNA reads TGTGCCTGGAACCCAGCGGGATCCTACGAGCAGTACTTC. It yields the protein CAWNPAGSYEQYF.

This chain links TRBV7-8 with TRBJ1-1; possible D gene TRBD1, 6 bases. V was pared by 4 bases and J by 6 bases, with 9 bases between. The CDR3 totals 12 residues. CDR1 and CDR2 from the germline V gene are SGHVS and FQNEAQ. In nucleotides, the CDR3 is TGTGCCAGCAGCTCGTCAGGGGCTGAAGCTTTCTTT. The encoded protein is CASSSSGAEAFF. The complete variable domain, with remaining parts taken from reference TRBV7-8 and TRBJ1-1, reads GAGVSQSPRYKVAKRGQDVALRCDPISGHVSLFWYQQALGQGPEFLTYFQNEAQLDKSGLPSDRFFAERPEGSVSTLKIQRTQQEDSAVYLCASSSSGAEAFFGQGTRLTVV.

The chain joins TRBV20-1 to TRBJ2-1, with D uncertain. The germline CDR1 and CDR2 sequences are DFQATT and SNEGSKA (reference sequence). The CDR3 spans 15 residues. The V gene lost 3 bases and the J gene lost 9 bases, with 21 bases spanning the gap. The CDR3 DNA is TGCAGTGCTAGGGCCCCGGCGGAAAAAGGAGTTGAGCAGTTCTTC. Residues: CSARAPAEKGVEQFF.